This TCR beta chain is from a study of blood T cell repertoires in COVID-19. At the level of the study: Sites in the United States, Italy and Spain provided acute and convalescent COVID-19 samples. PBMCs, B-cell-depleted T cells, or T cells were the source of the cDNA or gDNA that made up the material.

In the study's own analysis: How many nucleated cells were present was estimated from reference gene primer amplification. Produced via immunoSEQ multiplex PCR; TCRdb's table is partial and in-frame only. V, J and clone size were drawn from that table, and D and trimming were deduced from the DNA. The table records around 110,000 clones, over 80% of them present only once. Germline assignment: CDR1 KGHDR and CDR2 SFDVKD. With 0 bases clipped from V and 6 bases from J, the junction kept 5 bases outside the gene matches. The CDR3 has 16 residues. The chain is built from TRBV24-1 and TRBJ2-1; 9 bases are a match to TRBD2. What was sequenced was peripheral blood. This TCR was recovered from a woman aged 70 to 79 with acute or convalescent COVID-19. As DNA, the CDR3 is TGTGCCACCAGTGATTTGACTAGCGGGCGCCTCAATGAGCAGTTCTTC. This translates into CATSDLTSGRLNEQFF.